The sequence of this T cell receptor (beta chain) was determined in a study of vaccination and CD4 T cells after COVID-19. Study at large: The study collected post-vaccine samples a median around 77 days after dose two, with a range of 14 to 241.

Oncomine TCR Beta short-read sequencing was applied to DNA from cultured CD4+ T cells. TCRdb fed the PCR reads into MiXCR, producing one record per CDR3 protein. The sample yields over 11,000 distinct CDR3 sequences, 20% to 30% seen once. As regards this clonotype: Its antigen is currently unknown.

Treatment denoted: approximately 9-day PBMC culture with coronavirus spike peptide pools or control peptides (ViraFEST assay). The CDR3 is made up of 12 amino acids. J gave up 8 bases and V 4 bases, and 4 bases lay outside the gene matches. Germline CDR1 and CDR2: DFQATT and SNEGSKA (reference sequence). The sequenced sample was CD4+ T cells from blood, cultured in vitro, obtained after SARS-CoV-2 vaccination. This rearrangement joins TRBV20-1 to TRBJ1-1, with 10 bases identical to TRBD1. The receptor's source is a human donor who had recovered from COVID-19. CDR3 DNA sequence: TGCAGTGCTAAGACAGGGGGCAGAGAAGCTTTCTTT. Translated: CSAKTGGREAFF.